This T cell receptor beta chain is drawn from a study of beta chain features in type 1 diabetes. Study-level information: Examined across all samples were roughly 110,000,000 sorted cells. Overall study results and limits: Shorter TCRB CDR3s, moderately but significantly so, were found in Type 1 diabetes patients in all four CD4+ subsets. Within patients, naive, central memory and Treg TCRB repertoires seemed more similar than within healthy donors.

Investigators reverse transcribed all isolated RNA, so they sequenced expressed TCRB transcripts. The assay was immunoSEQ multiplex PCR, and TCRdb's table has in-frame clones only and misses some. The data hold a few hundred thousand clones, with approximately 12% observed a single time. The CDR3 is 15 amino acids. The trim removed 2 bases at V and 4 bases at J, leaving 6 bases unmatched. Looked up from germline, CDR1 is MGHDK and CDR2 is SYGVNS. Comments on this clone: The antigen is unknown.

The sample taken for sequencing was naive CD4+ T cells from blood. V is TRBV25-1 and J is TRBJ1-2, with 8 bases fitting TRBD1. This sequence originates from a woman aged 18-29 years with type 1 diabetes. The CDR3 coding sequence is TGTGCCAGCAGTGAAGGAACAGGGGGAGGCTATGGCTACACCTTC. As protein: CASSEGTGGGYGYTF.